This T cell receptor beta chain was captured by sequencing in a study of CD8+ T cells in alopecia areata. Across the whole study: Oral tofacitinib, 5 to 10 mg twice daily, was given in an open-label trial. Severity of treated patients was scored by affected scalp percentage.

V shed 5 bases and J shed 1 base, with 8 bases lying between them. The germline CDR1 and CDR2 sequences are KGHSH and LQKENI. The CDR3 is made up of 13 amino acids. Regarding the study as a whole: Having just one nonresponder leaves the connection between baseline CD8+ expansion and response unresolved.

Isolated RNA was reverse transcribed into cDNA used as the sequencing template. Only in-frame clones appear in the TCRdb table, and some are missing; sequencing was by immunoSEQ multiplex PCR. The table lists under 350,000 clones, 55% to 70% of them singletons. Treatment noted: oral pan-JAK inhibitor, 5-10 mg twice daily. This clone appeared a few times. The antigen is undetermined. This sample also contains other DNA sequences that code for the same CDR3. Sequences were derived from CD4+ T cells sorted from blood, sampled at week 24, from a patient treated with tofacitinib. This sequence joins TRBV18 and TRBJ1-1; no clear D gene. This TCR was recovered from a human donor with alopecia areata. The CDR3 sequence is CASSRQGNTEAFF. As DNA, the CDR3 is TGTGCCAGCTCAAGACAAGGGAACACTGAAGCTTTCTTT.